The entry that follows covers one T cell receptor beta chain sequence. Its specificity is not known. V was pared by 2 bases and J by 4 bases, with 9 bases between. Germline lookup yields CDR1 MNHNS and CDR2 SASEGT. This CDR3 contains 13 residues. These data come from a study of T cells in Graves' hyperthyroidism and ophthalmopathy. Study results and limitations: The model made its ophthalmopathy prediction, and onset followed a median approximately 7 months later. Most expanded thyroid clonotypes above 0.001 recurred in blood.

Each ophthalmopathy patient scored at least 3 on the Clinical Activity Score and at least 4 on NOSPECS grade, with duration under 3 months. TCR beta CDR3 regions were amplified from RNA transcripts. HTBI primers drove first-round RT-PCR of the TCR CDR3. TCRdb re-derived calls from the multiplex PCR reads in MiXCR, one entry per CDR3 protein. The table includes around 690,000 distinct CDR3 sequences, around 21% detected once. The sequence was collected from a man under 40 with Graves' ophthalmopathy. Material: blood. This rearrangement joins TRBV6-1 to TRBJ2-7, with D unresolved. CDR3 sequence: CASSETRNYEQYF. The DNA of the CDR3 is TGTGCCAGCAGTGAAACGAGGAATTACGAGCAGTACTTC.